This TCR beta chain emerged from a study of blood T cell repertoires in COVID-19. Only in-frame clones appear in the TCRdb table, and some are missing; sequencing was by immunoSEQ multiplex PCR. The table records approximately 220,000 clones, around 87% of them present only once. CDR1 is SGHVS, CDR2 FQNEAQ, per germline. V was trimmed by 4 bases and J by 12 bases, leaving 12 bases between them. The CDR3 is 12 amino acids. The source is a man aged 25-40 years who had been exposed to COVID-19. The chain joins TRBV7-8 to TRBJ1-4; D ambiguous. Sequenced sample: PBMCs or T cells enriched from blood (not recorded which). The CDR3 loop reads CASSSSGVELFF. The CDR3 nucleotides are TGTGCCAGCAGCTCCTCCGGAGTAGAACTGTTTTTT.